A selection of T cell receptor beta chains follows, all from one sample in a study of T cells in Graves' hyperthyroidism and ophthalmopathy. A single record per CDR3 protein comes from TCRdb applying MiXCR to the multiplex PCR reads. The sample holds hundreds of thousands of distinct CDR3 sequences, 14% seen once. Sequencing was performed on blood. These receptors all stem from a young woman with Graves' hyperthyroidism. Each CDR3 is given with its conserved first and last residue. D genes are given only for firm matches. Size is omitted from some rows. Given values are once, few, many or a class for expanded clones.

size: -
V: TRBV10-3
D: TRBD2
J: TRBJ2-3
CDR3: CAISEELAGGPTQYF
DNA: TGTGCCATCAGTGAGGAACTAGCGGGAGGGCCCACGCAGTATTTT

size: -
V: TRBV20-1
D: TRBD2
J: TRBJ2-7
CDR3: CSANPAGGPGEQYF
DNA: TGCAGTGCTAATCCGGCGGGAGGGCCGGGGGAGCAGTACTTC

size: -
V: TRBV7-9
D: -
J: TRBJ2-2
CDR3: CASSFEQGLTGELFF
DNA: TGTGCCAGCAGCTTCGAACAGGGACTCACCGGGGAGCTGTTTTTT

size: many
V: TRBV18
D: TRBD1
J: TRBJ1-5
CDR3: CASSPGQVNQPQHF
DNA: TGTGCCAGCTCACCGGGACAGGTCAATCAGCCCCAGCATTTT

size: -
V: TRBV4-1
D: -
J: TRBJ1-5
CDR3: CASSQVGRGRYQPQHF
DNA: TGCGCCAGCAGCCAAGTCGGCAGGGGCCGGTATCAGCCCCAGCATTTT

size: many
V: TRBV5-1
D: TRBD1
J: TRBJ2-7
CDR3: CASSLGQGAPYEQYF
DNA: TGCGCCAGCAGCCTGGGACAGGGGGCGCCGTACGAGCAGTACTTC

size: -
V: TRBV19
D: TRBD1
J: TRBJ1-6
CDR3: CASSIGGGTGGNSPLHF
DNA: TGTGCCAGTAGTATAGGCGGGGGGACAGGAGGTAATTCACCCCTCCACTTT

size: many
V: TRBV20-1
D: TRBD2
J: TRBJ2-7
CDR3: CSARGGTSGNIEQYF
DNA: TGCAGTGCTAGAGGAGGGACTAGCGGGAACATCGAGCAGTACTTC

size: many
V: TRBV7-2
D: -
J: TRBJ2-7
CDR3: CASSLGSPLYEQYF
DNA: TGTGCCAGCAGCTTAGGTAGTCCCCTCTACGAGCAGTACTTC

size: many
V: TRBV20-1
D: -
J: TRBJ2-1
CDR3: CSARGYGPEFYNEQFF
DNA: TGCAGTGCTAGAGGCTATGGACCTGAGTTCTACAATGAGCAGTTCTTC

size: -
V: TRBV5-1
D: -
J: TRBJ2-6
CDR3: CASSLGAATSSGANVLTF
DNA: TGCGCCAGCAGCTTGGGGGCGGCTACGAGCTCTGGGGCCAACGTCCTGACTTTC

size: many
V: TRBV2
D: TRBD2
J: TRBJ2-7
CDR3: CASRETSGYEQYF
DNA: TGTGCCAGCAGGGAGACTAGCGGGTACGAGCAGTACTTC

size: -
V: TRBV20-1
D: -
J: TRBJ2-1
CDR3: CSARDLPSSSSYNEQFF
DNA: TGCAGTGCTAGAGATCTCCCTAGCAGCAGCTCCTACAATGAGCAGTTCTTC

size: many
V: TRBV12-3/TRBV12-4
D: -
J: TRBJ2-7
CDR3: CASSLTNTYEQYF
DNA: TGTGCCAGCAGTTTAACGAATACCTACGAGCAGTACTTC

size: many
V: TRBV3-1
D: -
J: TRBJ2-3
CDR3: CANPTDTQYF
DNA: TGTGCCAACCCCACAGATACGCAGTATTTT

size: few
V: TRBV19
D: -
J: TRBJ2-3
CDR3: CASSSGAGVRSTDTQYF
DNA: TGTGCCAGCTCATCGGGGGCGGGAGTTCGTTCTACAGATACGCAGTATTTT

size: many
V: TRBV20-1
D: -
J: TRBJ1-3
CDR3: CSARDGGAGNTIYF
DNA: TGCAGTGCTAGAGATGGCGGGGCTGGAAACACCATATATTTT

size: many
V: TRBV5-6
D: TRBD1
J: TRBJ2-1
CDR3: CASSLLDREFSEQFF
DNA: TGTGCCAGCAGCCTTTTGGACAGGGAATTTAGTGAGCAGTTCTTC

size: -
V: TRBV29-1
D: -
J: TRBJ1-2
CDR3: CSAPSWAGNGYTF
DNA: TGCAGCGCCCCGTCCTGGGCAGGGAATGGCTACACCTTC

size: few
V: TRBV20-1
D: -
J: TRBJ2-7
CDR3: CSARGRGGFDEQYF
DNA: TGCAGTGCTAGGGGCAGGGGGGGGTTCGACGAGCAGTACTTC

size: few
V: TRBV20-1
D: -
J: TRBJ1-2
CDR3: CSASGDTNYGYTF
DNA: TGCAGTGCTAGCGGGGACACCAACTATGGCTACACCTTC

size: many
V: TRBV2
D: TRBD1
J: TRBJ1-4
CDR3: CASRGGLNEKLFF
DNA: TGTGCCAGCAGAGGGGGCCTTAATGAAAAACTGTTTTTT

size: -
V: TRBV6-2/TRBV6-3
D: TRBD1
J: TRBJ2-7
CDR3: CASRTLGTGGYEQYF
DNA: TGTGCCAGCAGAACCCTCGGGACAGGGGGCTACGAGCAGTACTTC

size: many
V: TRBV20-1
D: TRBD1
J: TRBJ2-7
CDR3: CSAKGGVGQYF
DNA: TGCAGTGCTAAAGGGGGCGTTGGGCAGTACTTC

size: many
V: TRBV30
D: TRBD2
J: TRBJ2-7
CDR3: CAWSRAGVNEQYF
DNA: TGTGCCTGGAGTAGGGCGGGAGTTAACGAGCAGTACTTC

size: -
V: TRBV10-2
D: -
J: TRBJ1-5
CDR3: CASTAGRPSNQPQHF
DNA: TGCGCCAGCACCGCCGGACGGCCCAGCAATCAGCCCCAGCATTTT

size: once
V: TRBV28
D: -
J: TRBJ1-2
CDR3: CASSLKASGKANYGYTF
DNA: TGTGCCAGCAGTTTAAAAGCTTCTGGGAAAGCTAACTATGGCTACACCTTC

size: -
V: TRBV13
D: TRBD2
J: TRBJ2-5
CDR3: CASSSPGTSGQEAQYF
DNA: TGTGCCAGCAGCTCCCCCGGGACTAGCGGCCAAGAGGCCCAGTACTTC

size: many
V: TRBV27
D: -
J: TRBJ2-5
CDR3: CASSPVPLAGQETQYF
DNA: TGTGCCAGCAGTCCAGTCCCCCTGGCGGGCCAAGAGACCCAGTACTTC

size: many
V: TRBV3-1
D: TRBD1
J: TRBJ1-2
CDR3: CASSPGTGDVGYTF
DNA: TGTGCCAGCAGCCCCGGGACAGGGGACGTTGGCTACACCTTC

size: many
V: TRBV18
D: TRBD1
J: TRBJ1-1
CDR3: CASSPAGGREAFF
DNA: TGTGCCAGCTCACCGGCAGGGGGCCGTGAAGCTTTCTTT

size: few
V: TRBV7-9
D: -
J: TRBJ1-5
CDR3: CASSLGGGADSNQPQHF
DNA: TGTGCCAGCAGTCTGGGGGGAGGGGCCGATAGCAATCAGCCCCAGCATTTT

size: few
V: TRBV20-1
D: TRBD2
J: TRBJ2-2
CDR3: CSALRRRGGLNTGELFF
DNA: TGCAGTGCCCTACGACGGCGCGGGGGGCTGAACACCGGGGAGCTGTTTTTT

size: few
V: TRBV6-2/TRBV6-3
D: -
J: TRBJ2-3
CDR3: CASSWTTDTQYF
DNA: TGTGCCAGCAGTTGGACCACAGATACGCAGTATTTT

size: few
V: TRBV6-1
D: TRBD1
J: TRBJ1-1
CDR3: CASSEAATGGRAFF
DNA: TGTGCCAGCAGTGAAGCGGCGACAGGGGGGCGGGCTTTCTTT

size: many
V: TRBV6-2/TRBV6-3
D: TRBD1
J: TRBJ2-7
CDR3: CASSLPSGQAYEQYF
DNA: TGTGCCAGCTCCCTACCCTCGGGACAGGCCTACGAGCAGTACTTC

size: few
V: TRBV6-6
D: -
J: TRBJ2-5
CDR3: CASSYYLGSAETQYF
DNA: TGTGCCAGCAGTTACTATCTAGGGAGTGCGGAGACCCAGTACTTC

size: many
V: TRBV12-3/TRBV12-4
D: -
J: TRBJ1-1
CDR3: CASSLVGYTEAFF
DNA: TGTGCCAGCAGCTTAGTGGGGTACACTGAAGCTTTCTTT

size: many
V: TRBV7-9
D: -
J: TRBJ1-6
CDR3: CASSLGTWVDSPLHF
DNA: TGTGCCAGCAGCTTAGGAACCTGGGTAGATTCACCCCTCCACTTT

size: -
V: TRBV4-1
D: -
J: TRBJ2-6
CDR3: CASSQARQARNVLTF
DNA: TGCGCCAGCAGCCAAGCGCGACAGGCAAGGAACGTCCTGACTTTC